This T cell receptor (beta chain) was sequenced during a study of T-cell memory formation after mild COVID-19. Whole-study findings and limits: Among clones peaking at day 37 in the second wave, SARS-CoV-2 specificity remained unconfirmed. Detection of some responders pre-infection suggested pre-existing cross-reactive memory T cells participated. CD4/CD8 balance characterized clones contracting day 15 to 85, and CD4+ skew characterized later expanders.

One entry per CDR3 protein results from TCRdb running MiXCR on the 5' RACE reads. In the table there are 450,000 or so distinct CDR3 sequences, around a quarter of which are singletons. This CDR3 comprises 12 residues. Per the germline V gene, CDR1 is SGHTA and CDR2 is FQGNSA. With 5 bases removed from V and 8 bases from J, the gap between germline ends came to 13 bases. This clonotype was counted between two and nine times. Antigen specificity is unknown. Material for sequencing was PBMCs or a T cell subset sorted from them (not recorded which). The receptor's source is an adult woman who had mild COVID-19 (a few samples of this study predate the infection). Cell type and time point are not known. V gene TRBV7-2 combines with J gene TRBJ2-7; D gene uncertain. The CDR3 DNA sequence: TGTGCCAGCAGCCCCTTACCCCCCCAGCAGTACTTC. Residues: CASSPLPPQQYF.